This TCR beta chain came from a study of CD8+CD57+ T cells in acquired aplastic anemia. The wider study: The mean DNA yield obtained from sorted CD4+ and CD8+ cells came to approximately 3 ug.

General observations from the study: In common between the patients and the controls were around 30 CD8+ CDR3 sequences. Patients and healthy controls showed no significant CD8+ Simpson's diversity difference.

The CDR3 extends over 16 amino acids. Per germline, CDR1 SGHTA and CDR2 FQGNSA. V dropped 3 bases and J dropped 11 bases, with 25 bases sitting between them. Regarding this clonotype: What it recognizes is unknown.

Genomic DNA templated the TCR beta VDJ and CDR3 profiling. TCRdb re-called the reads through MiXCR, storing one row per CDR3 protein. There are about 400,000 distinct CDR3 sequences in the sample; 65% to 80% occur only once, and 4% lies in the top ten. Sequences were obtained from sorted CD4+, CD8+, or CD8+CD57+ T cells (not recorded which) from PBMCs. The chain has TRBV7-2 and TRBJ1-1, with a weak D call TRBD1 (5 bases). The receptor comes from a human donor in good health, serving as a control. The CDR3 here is CASSLAQGGVDGHAFF. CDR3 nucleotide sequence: TGTGCCAGCAGCTTGGCGCAAGGAGGGGTGGACGGCCACGCTTTCTTT.